The 21 T cell receptor beta chains below come from one sample, sequenced in a study of blood T cell repertoires in COVID-19. Clones were read by immunoSEQ multiplex PCR, and TCRdb kept only the in-frame ones, dropping some. The sample has 200,000 to 250,000 clones, around 89% seen once; the top ten hold approximately 2.5%. The specimen was peripheral blood. Source of these receptors: a man aged 25 to 40 with COVID-19, enrolled during active disease.

The chain recombines TRBV28 with TRBJ1-1; D gene uncertain. This CDR3 has 17 amino acids. V was cut by 6 bases and J by 1 base, with 21 bases left in between. Germline lookup yields CDR1 MDHEN and CDR2 SYDVKM. The CDR3 sequence is CASSPPPGYNKNTEAFF. Written as DNA, the CDR3 is TGTGCCAGCAGCCCGCCTCCAGGCTACAATAAGAACACTGAAGCTTTCTTT.

The DNA of the CDR3 is TGTGCCAGCAGCTTAGGGGGCGGAGATAATCAGCCCCAGCATTTT. Translation gives CASSLGGGDNQPQHF. The chain couples TRBV7-9 to TRBJ1-5, with D possibly matching TRBD1 (5 bases). This CDR3 has 15 amino acids. Trimming stripped 1 base from V and 4 bases from J, with 11 bases between. Germline V gene sequence: CDR1 SEHNR, CDR2 FQNEAQ (reference sequence). Looking up the rest from reference TRBV7-9 and TRBJ1-5 gives the full variable domain: DTGVSQNPRHKITKRGQNVTFRCDPISEHNRLYWYRQTLGQGPEFLTYFQNEAQLEKSRLLSDRFSAERPKGSFSTLEIQRTEQGDSAMYLCASSLGGGDNQPQHFGDGTRLSIL.

The chain carries TRBV3-1 (or the pseudogene TRBV3-2) and TRBJ1-6, with 8 bases fitting TRBD1. This CDR3 contains 16 residues. Germline loops: CDR1 LGHDT, CDR2 YNNKEL (reference sequence). Trimming at V came to 6 bases and at J to 3 bases, leaving 7 bases not matched to a gene. CDR3 sequence (DNA): TGTGCCAGCAGTCCTAGACAGGGGTTCTATAATTCACCCCTCCACTTT. It codes for CASSPRQGFYNSPLHF.

This clone was counted between two and nine times. V and J are TRBV7-3 and TRBJ1-1; tentative D call: TRBD1 (6 bases). Per germline, CDR1 SGHTA and CDR2 FQGTGA. The ends were cut back, 4 bases at V and 1 base at J, with 16 bases in the middle. The CDR3 is made up of 16 amino acids. CDR3 sequence: CASSSTVGHPNTEAFF. CDR3 coding DNA: TGTGCCAGCAGCTCCACTGTGGGACACCCGAACACTGAAGCTTTCTTT.

This clone occurred once. The V gene is TRBV3-1 (or the pseudogene TRBV3-2), the J gene TRBJ2-2; no clear D gene. The CDR3 totals 13 residues. Germline V gene sequence: CDR1 LGHDT, CDR2 YNNKEL (reference sequence). V lost 4 bases and J 6 bases, leaving 9 bases between the germline ends. For the CDR3, the DNA is TGTGCCAGCAGCCGGCCAGTCGCCGGGGAGCTGTTTTTT. The encoded protein is CASSRPVAGELFF.

The genes are TRBV30 and TRBJ2-2; possible D gene TRBD1, 5 bases. Germline V gene sequence: CDR1 GTSNPN, CDR2 SVGIG (reference sequence). Between the trimmed V and J ends, which lost 4 bases and 6 bases, there was a span of 15 bases. This CDR3 has 14 amino acids. DNA for the CDR3: TGTGCCTGGAAGGGTAACATGGGGCCCGGGGAGCTGTTTTTT. This codes for CAWKGNMGPGELFF.

This clone has a single count. The CDR3 region is CASTPGGTSNQPQHF. The CDR3 coding sequence is TGTGCCAGCACCCCGGGGGGAACTAGCAATCAGCCCCAGCATTTT. The chain is built from TRBV7-2 and TRBJ1-5; D perhaps matches TRBD1 (5 bases). This CDR3 contains 15 residues. Germline CDR1 reads SGHTA; CDR2 reads FQGNSA. Trimming took 7 bases from V and 0 from J, leaving 13 bases between them.

V usage is TRBV5-1 and J usage is TRBJ1-2; 7 bases agree with TRBD1. V gave up 0 bases and J gave up 3 bases; unmatched junction bases: 5. Germline CDR1 and CDR2: SGHRS and YFSETQ. The CDR3 has 15 amino acids. CDR3 amino acids: CASSLERGQYYGYTF. The CDR3 DNA reads as TGCGCCAGCAGCTTGGAGAGGGGGCAGTACTATGGCTACACCTTC. Together with reference TRBV5-1 and TRBJ1-2, the CDR3 gives the full variable domain: KAGVTQTPRYLIKTRGQQVTLSCSPISGHRSVSWYQQTPGQGLQFLFEYFSETQRNKGNFPGRFSGRQFSNSRSEMNVSTLELGDSALYLCASSLERGQYYGYTFGSGTRLTVV.

V usage is TRBV4-3 and J usage is TRBJ1-3, with D unresolved. V lost 4 bases, J lost 1 base, and 11 bases lay in between. CDR3 length equals 15 residues. CDR1 and CDR2 (germline): LGHNA, YSLEER. CDR3: CASSPSVISGNTIYF. DNA of the CDR3: TGCGCCAGCAGCCCCTCGGTCATTTCTGGAAACACCATATATTTT.

The V gene is TRBV4-3, the J gene TRBJ1-2; D remains ambiguous. Germline CDR1 LGHNA, CDR2 YSLEER. CDR3 length: 15 residues. Trimming shortened V by 0 bases and J by 4 bases, and 12 bases separated the two germline ends. The CDR3 coding sequence is TGCGCCAGCAGCCAAGATTCCACGGGAATCTATGGCTACACCTTC. Translating gives CASSQDSTGIYGYTF.

The chain links TRBV29-1 to TRBJ1-2; 7 bases are a match to TRBD1. Germline V gives CDR1 SQVTM, CDR2 ANQGSEA. Trimming cost V 7 bases and J 5 bases; bases outside gene matches: 19. The CDR3 has 16 amino acids. CDR3 sequence: CSAWPANRGGKYGYTF. Here the CDR3 DNA reads TGCAGCGCGTGGCCCGCAAACAGGGGTGGAAAGTATGGCTACACCTTC.

The chain uses TRBV6-2 or TRBV6-3 and TRBJ1-3; 8 bases fit TRBD1. Trimming took 6 bases from V and 1 from J; bases not matched to a gene: 8. This CDR3 has 16 residues. The V gene's germline CDR1 is MNHEY and CDR2 SVGEGT. The CDR3 nucleotides read TGTGCCAGCAGCGATCGACAGGGGTTATCTGGAAACACCATATATTTT. Its translation is CASSDRQGLSGNTIYF.

The genes are TRBV5-1 and TRBJ2-6; weak D call: TRBD1 (5 bases). This CDR3 region has 16 residues. CDR1 SGHRS and CDR2 YFSETQ come from the germline V gene. Trimming stripped 1 base from V and 2 bases from J, with 10 bases between. DNA for the CDR3: TGCGCCAGCAGCTTGCCTCCAGGGACTGGGGCCAACGTCCTGACTTTC. Amino acids: CASSLPPGTGANVLTF.

The rearrangement links TRBV19 to TRBJ2-1; the D is unclear. The CDR3 runs 12 residues. The germline V gene encodes CDR1 LNHDA and CDR2 SQIVND (reference sequence). V gave up 3 bases and J gave up 10 bases, with 10 bases separating them. The CDR3 reads CASSMPAQEQFF. The CDR3 DNA reads TGTGCCAGTAGTATGCCAGCGCAAGAGCAGTTCTTC.

The chain links TRBV9 to TRBJ1-2; 8 bases align to TRBD1. V shed 4 bases and J 8 bases; nucleotides not matched to a gene: 13. Germline V gives CDR1 SGDLS, CDR2 YYNGEE. CDR3 length equals 15 residues. The CDR3 nucleotides are TGTGCCAGCAGCATATACGAGACAGGGGCGGAGGGCTACACCTTC. Encoded protein: CASSIYETGAEGYTF. The full variable domain, completed using reference TRBV9 and TRBJ1-2, is DSGVTQTPKHLITATGQRVTLRCSPRSGDLSVYWYQQSLDQGLQFLIQYYNGEERAKGNILERFSAQQFPDLHSELNLSSLELGDSALYFCASSIYETGAEGYTFGSGTRLTVV.

V usage is TRBV14 and J usage is TRBJ1-2; TRBD1 agrees at 9 bases. Germline assignment: CDR1 SGHDN and CDR2 FVKESK. The CDR3 contains 15 residues. Germline trimming cut 3 bases from V and 7 bases from J; bases unmatched to any gene: 9. The chain's CDR3 is CASSHTPGQGSGYTF. In DNA, the CDR3 is TGTGCCAGCAGCCACACTCCGGGACAGGGCTCTGGCTACACCTTC.

This chain connects TRBV25-1 to TRBJ2-7, with 10 nucleotides matching TRBD1. The trim removed 6 bases at V and 2 bases at J, leaving 4 bases unmatched. CDR3 size: 14 residues. CDR1 and CDR2 from the germline V gene are MGHDK and SYGVNS. The CDR3 spells CASSPGQGTYEQYF. The DNA for the CDR3 is TGTGCCAGCAGCCCGGGACAGGGGACCTACGAGCAGTACTTC.

This clone was found once. The chain is built from TRBV21-1 and TRBJ1-4; TRBD1 is the table's D call, not checked against the DNA. TRBV21-1 is deemed a pseudogene. The CDR3 has 16 amino acids. The CDR3 DNA follows: TGTGCCAGCAGCAAAACAGTCCGAGAGTCGAGTGAAAAACTGTTTTTT. Protein sequence: CASSKTVRESSEKLFF.

The V and J genes are TRBV29-1 and TRBJ2-2; D may be TRBD1 (6 bases). This CDR3 region has 13 residues. Germline CDR1 is SQVTM and CDR2 is ANQGSEA. V lost 6 bases and J lost 6, with 14 bases in between. The CDR3, as DNA: TGCAGCGTCAAAATACAGGGCCCCGGGGAGCTGTTTTTT. It is translated as CSVKIQGPGELFF.

This CDR3 reads CAISGGTGGSPLHF. CDR3 DNA: TGTGCCATCAGTGGGGGGACAGGGGGATCACCCCTCCACTTT. The J gene is TRBJ1-6, the V gene TRBV10-3; 11 nucleotides line up with TRBD1. V lost 4 bases to trimming and J lost 10 bases; unmatched junction nucleotides: 3. Germline lookup yields CDR1 ENHRY and CDR2 SYGVKD. CDR3 length: 14 amino acids.

The rearrangement uses TRBV11-1 and TRBJ2-5; tentative D call: TRBD2 (6 bases). The CDR3 is 15 amino acids. V was pared by 8 bases and J by 5 bases, with 21 bases between. In germline, CDR1 is SGHAT, CDR2 FQDESV (reference sequence). The CDR3 loop reads CASGTGVGSGETQYF. The CDR3 DNA is TGTGCCAGCGGCACGGGGGTAGGGAGTGGGGAGACCCAGTACTTC.